This TCR beta chain originates from a study of T cells in Graves' hyperthyroidism and ophthalmopathy. This clonotype was detected ten times or more. TCR beta CDR3 regions were amplified from RNA transcripts. The TCR CDR3 first-round RT-PCR relied on the HTBI primer set. TCRdb redid the calling of the multiplex PCR reads with MiXCR, one entry per CDR3 protein. The sample has about 760,000 distinct CDR3 sequences, roughly a third seen once; the top ten hold approximately 31%. Trimming took off 0 bases at V and 3 bases at J, with 17 bases between the two ends. Looked up from germline, CDR1 is SGHTA and CDR2 is FQGNSA. The CDR3 runs 17 residues.

This clonotype originated in a middle-aged woman with Graves' hyperthyroidism. The V and J genes are TRBV7-2 and TRBJ1-2, with D uncertain. Sequencing was carried out using blood. This CDR3 is CASSLALATEAHYGYTF. As DNA, the CDR3 is TGTGCCAGCAGCTTAGCGCTAGCGACCGAAGCCCACTATGGCTACACCTTC.